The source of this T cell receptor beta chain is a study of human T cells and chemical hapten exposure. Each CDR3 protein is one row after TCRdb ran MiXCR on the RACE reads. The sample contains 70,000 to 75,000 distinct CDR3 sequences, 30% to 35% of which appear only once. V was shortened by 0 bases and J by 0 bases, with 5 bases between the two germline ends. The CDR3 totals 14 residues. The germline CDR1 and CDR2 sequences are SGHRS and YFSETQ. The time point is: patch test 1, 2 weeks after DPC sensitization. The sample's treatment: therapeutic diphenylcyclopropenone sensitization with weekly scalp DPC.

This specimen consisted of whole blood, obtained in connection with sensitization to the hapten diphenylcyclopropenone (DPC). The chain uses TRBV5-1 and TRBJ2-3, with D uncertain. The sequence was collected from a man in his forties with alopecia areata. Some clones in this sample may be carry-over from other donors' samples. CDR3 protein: CASSLVWSTDTQYF. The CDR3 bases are TGCGCCAGCAGCTTGGTCTGGAGCACAGATACGCAGTATTTT.